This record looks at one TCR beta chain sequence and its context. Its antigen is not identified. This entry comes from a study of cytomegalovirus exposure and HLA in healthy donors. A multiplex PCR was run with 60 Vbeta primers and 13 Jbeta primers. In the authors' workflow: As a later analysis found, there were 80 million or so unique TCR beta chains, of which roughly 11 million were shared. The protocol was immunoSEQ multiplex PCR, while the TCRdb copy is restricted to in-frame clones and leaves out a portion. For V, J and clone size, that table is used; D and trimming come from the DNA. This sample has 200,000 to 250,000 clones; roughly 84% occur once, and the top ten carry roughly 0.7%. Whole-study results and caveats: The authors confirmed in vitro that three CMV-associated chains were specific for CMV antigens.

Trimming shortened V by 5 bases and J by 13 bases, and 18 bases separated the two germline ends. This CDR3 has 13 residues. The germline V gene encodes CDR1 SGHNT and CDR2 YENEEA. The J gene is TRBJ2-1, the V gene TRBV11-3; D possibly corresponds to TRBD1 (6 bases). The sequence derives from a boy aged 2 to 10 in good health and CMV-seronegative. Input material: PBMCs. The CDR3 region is CASSLPSTGHQFF. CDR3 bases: TGTGCCAGCAGCCTACCTTCGACAGGTCATCAGTTCTTC.